This T cell receptor (beta chain) was recovered during a study of blood T cell repertoires in COVID-19. Study context: Acute and convalescent COVID-19 samples came from the United States, Italy and Spain.

CDR1 and CDR2 (germline): KGHSH, LQKENI. J gave up 5 bases and V 2 bases, and 5 bases lay outside the gene matches. This CDR3 spans 14 amino acids. In the authors' workflow: Amplification of reference gene primers provided the estimated nucleated cell counts. Produced via immunoSEQ multiplex PCR; TCRdb's table is partial and in-frame only. The V and J calls and clone size come from that table; D and trimming were worked out from the DNA. This table has 200,000 to 250,000 clones, 70% to 90% appearing once. The sequencing input was peripheral blood. The genes are TRBV18 and TRBJ2-5, with 7 positions matching TRBD2. The source is a man between 45 and 60 years old with COVID-19, enrolled during active disease. The CDR3 DNA reads TGTGCCAGCTCACCAGCGGGGGAAGGGGAGACCCAGTACTTC. Amino acids: CASSPAGEGETQYF.